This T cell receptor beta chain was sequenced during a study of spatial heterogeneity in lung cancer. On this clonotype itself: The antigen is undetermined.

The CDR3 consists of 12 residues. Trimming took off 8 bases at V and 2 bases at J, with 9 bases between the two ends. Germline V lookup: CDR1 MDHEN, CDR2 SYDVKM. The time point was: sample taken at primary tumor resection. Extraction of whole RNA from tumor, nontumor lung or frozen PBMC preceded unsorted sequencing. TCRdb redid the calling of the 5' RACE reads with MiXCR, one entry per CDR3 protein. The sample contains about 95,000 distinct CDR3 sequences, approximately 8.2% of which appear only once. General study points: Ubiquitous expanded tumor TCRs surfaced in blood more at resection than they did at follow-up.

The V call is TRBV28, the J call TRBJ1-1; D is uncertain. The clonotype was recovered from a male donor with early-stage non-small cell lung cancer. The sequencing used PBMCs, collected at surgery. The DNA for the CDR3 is TGTGCCAGCCTGCGAGATAACACTGAAGCTTTCTTT. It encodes CASLRDNTEAFF.